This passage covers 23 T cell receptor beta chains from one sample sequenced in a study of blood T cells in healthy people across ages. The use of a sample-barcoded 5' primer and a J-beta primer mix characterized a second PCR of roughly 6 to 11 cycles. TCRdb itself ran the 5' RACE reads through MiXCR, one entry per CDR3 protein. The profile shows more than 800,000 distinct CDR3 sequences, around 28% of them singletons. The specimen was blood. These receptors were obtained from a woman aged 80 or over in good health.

The CDR3, as DNA: TGTGCCAGCGGGACAGCTTCTATTAAGGCCGGGGAGCTGTTTTTT. Its protein product is CASGTASIKAGELFF. The J gene is TRBJ2-2, the V gene TRBV6-5; 7 nucleotides line up with TRBD1. This CDR3 is built from 15 residues. Germline V gene data show CDR1 as MNHEY and CDR2 as SVGAGI. Trimming at V came to 8 bases and at J to 6 bases, leaving 12 bases not matched to a gene.

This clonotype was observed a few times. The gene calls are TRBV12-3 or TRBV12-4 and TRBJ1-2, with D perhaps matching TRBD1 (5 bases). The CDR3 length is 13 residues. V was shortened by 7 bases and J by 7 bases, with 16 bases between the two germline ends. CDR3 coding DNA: TGTGCCAGCAAGCGTGGCAGGGCGGGTGGCTACACCTTC. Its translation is CASKRGRAGGYTF.

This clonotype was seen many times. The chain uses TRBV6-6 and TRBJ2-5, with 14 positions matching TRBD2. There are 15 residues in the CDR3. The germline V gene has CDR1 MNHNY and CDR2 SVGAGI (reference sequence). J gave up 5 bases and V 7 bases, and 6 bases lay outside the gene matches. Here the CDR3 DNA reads TGTGCCAGCACCCAGGGACTAGCGGGGGCGGAGACCCAGTACTTC. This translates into CASTQGLAGAETQYF.

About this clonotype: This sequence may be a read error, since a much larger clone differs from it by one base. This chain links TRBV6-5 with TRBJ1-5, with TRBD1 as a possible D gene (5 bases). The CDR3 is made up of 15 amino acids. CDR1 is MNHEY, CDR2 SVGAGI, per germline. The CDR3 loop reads CASRTGTGSNRPQHF. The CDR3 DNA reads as TGTGCCAGCAGGACCGGGACGGGGAGCAATCGGCCCCAGCATTTT.

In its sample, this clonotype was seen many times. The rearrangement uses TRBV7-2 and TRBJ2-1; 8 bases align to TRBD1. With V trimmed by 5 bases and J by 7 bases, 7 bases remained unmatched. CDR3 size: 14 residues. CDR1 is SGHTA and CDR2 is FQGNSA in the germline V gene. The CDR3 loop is CASSPGQEVNEQFF. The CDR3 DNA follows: TGTGCCAGCAGCCCGGGACAGGAGGTGAATGAGCAGTTCTTC.

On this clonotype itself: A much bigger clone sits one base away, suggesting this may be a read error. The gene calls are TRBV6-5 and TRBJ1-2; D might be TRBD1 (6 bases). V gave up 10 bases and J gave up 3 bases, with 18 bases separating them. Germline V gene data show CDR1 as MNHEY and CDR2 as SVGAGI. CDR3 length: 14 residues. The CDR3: CATRGRGGDYGYTF. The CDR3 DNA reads TGTGCCACACGGGGGAGGGGGGGTGACTATGGCTACACCTTC.

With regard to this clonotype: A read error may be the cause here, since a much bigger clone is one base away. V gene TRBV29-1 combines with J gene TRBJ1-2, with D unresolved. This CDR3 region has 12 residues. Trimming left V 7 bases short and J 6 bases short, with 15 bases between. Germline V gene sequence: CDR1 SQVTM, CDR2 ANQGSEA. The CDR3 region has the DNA TGCAGCGCTCATCAGCCTGGGGATGGCTACACCTTC. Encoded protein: CSAHQPGDGYTF. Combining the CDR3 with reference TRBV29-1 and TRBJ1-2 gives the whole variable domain SAVISQKPSRDICQRGTSLTIQCQVDSQVTMMFWYRQQPGQSLTLIATANQGSEATYESGFVIDKFPISRPNLTFSTLTVSNMSPEDSSIYLCSAHQPGDGYTFGSGTRLTVV.

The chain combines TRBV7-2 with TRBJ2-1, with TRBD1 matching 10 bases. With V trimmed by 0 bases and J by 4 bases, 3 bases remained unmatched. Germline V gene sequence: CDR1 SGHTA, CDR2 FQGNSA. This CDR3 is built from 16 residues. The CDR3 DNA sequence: TGTGCCAGCAGCTTAGCCCCGGGACAGGGGTACAATGAGCAGTTCTTC. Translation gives CASSLAPGQGYNEQFF.

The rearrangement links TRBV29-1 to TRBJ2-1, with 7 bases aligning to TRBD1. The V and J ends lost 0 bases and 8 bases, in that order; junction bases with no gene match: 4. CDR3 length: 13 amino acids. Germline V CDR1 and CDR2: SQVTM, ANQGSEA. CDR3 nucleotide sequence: TGCAGCGTTGAAGATTCCCAGGGGGATGAGCAGTTCTTC. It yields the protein CSVEDSQGDEQFF.

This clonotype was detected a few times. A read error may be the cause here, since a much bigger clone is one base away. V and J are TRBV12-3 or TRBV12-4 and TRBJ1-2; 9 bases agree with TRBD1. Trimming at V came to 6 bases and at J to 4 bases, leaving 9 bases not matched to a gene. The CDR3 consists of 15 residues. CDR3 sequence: CASRPGQGQCYGYTF. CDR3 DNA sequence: TGTGCCAGCAGGCCAGGACAGGGGCAATGCTATGGCTACACCTTC.

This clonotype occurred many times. The CDR3 sequence is CASSSRGSAGGPRETQYF. CDR3 DNA: TGTGCCAGCAGCTCCCGGGGGTCGGCGGGGGGGCCTAGAGAGACCCAGTACTTC. The V call is TRBV11-2, the J call TRBJ2-5; 9 bases align to TRBD2. Per the germline V gene, CDR1 is SGHAT and CDR2 is FQNNGV. The ends lost 4 bases at V and 4 bases at J; junction bases unmatched: 16. The CDR3 totals 18 residues.

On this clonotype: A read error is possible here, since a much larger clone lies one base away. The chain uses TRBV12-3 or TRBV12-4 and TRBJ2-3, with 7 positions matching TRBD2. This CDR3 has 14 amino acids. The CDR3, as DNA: TGTGCCAGCAGCCCCGGGAGGTACGCAGATACGGAGTATTTT. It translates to CASSPGRYADTEYF.

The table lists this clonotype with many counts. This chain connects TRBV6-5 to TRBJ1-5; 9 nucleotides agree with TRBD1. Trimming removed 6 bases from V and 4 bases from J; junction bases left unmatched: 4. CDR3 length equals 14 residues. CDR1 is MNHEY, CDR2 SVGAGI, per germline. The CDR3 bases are TGTGCCAGCAGGCCTGGGACAGGGAATCAGCCCCAGCATTTT. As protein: CASRPGTGNQPQHF.

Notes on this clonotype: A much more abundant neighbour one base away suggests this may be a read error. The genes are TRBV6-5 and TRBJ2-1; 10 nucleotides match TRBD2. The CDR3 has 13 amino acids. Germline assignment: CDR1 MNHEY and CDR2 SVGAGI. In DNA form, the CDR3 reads TGTGCCAGCAAGCGGGGGGGGTCTGATGAGCGGTTCTTC. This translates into CASKRGGSDERFF.

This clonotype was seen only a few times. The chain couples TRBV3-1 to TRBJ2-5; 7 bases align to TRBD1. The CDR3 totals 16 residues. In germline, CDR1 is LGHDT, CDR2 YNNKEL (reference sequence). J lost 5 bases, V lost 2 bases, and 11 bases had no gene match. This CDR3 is CASSQPRGTARETQYF. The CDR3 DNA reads TGTGCCAGCAGCCAACCTCGAGGGACAGCCAGGGAGACCCAGTACTTC.

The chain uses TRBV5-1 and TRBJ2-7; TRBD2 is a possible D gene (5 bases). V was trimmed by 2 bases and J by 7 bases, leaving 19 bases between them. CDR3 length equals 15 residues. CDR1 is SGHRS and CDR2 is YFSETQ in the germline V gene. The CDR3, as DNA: TGCGCCAGCAGCTTATGGAATTCGGGATACAATGAGCAGTACTTC. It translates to CASSLWNSGYNEQYF.

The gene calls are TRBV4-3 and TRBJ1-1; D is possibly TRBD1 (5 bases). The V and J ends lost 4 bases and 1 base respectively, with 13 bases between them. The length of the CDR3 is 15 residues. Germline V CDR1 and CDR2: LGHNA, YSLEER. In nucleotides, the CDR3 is TGCGCCAGCAGCCCAAACGGACACCCGAACACTGAAGCTTTCTTT. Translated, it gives CASSPNGHPNTEAFF.

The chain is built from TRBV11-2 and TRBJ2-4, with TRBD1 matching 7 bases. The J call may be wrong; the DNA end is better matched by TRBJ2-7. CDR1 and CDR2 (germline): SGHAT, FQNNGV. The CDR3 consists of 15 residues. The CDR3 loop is CASSLGTGDTYEQYF. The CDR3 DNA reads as TGTGCCAGCAGCTTAGGGACAGGCGATACCTACGAGCAGTACTTC.

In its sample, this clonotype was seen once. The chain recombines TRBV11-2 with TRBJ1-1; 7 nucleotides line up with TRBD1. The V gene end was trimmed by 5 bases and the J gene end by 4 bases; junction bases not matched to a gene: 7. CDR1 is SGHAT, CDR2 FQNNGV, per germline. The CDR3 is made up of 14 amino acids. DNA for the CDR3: TGTGCCAGCAGCAAGCGGGCAGGGGGCACTGAAGCTTTCTTT. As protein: CASSKRAGGTEAFF.

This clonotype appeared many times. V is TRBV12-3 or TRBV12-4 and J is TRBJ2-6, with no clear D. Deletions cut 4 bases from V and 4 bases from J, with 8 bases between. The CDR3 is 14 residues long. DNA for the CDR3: TGTGCCAGCAGTTCCCTGCGGGGGGCCAACGTCCTGACTTTC. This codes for CASSSLRGANVLTF.

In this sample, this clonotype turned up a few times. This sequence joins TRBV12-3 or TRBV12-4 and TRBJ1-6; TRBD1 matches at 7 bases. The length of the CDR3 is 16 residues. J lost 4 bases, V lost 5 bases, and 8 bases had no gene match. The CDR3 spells CASSPASRGYNSPLHF. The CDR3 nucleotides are TGTGCCAGCAGTCCCGCCTCCAGGGGGTATAATTCACCCCTCCACTTT.

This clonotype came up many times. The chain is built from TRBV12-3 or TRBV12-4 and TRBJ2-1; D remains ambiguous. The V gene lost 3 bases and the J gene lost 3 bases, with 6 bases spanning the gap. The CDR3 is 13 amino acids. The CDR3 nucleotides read TGTGCCAGCAGTTTTGGCTTCTACAATGAGCAGTTCTTC. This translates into CASSFGFYNEQFF.

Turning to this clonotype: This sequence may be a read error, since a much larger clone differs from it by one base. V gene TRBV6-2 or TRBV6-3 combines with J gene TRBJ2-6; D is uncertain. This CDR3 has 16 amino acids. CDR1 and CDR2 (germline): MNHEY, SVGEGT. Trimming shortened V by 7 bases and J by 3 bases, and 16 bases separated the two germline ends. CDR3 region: CASTHWRSFGANVLTF. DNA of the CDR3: TGTGCCAGCACCCACTGGCGTAGCTTTGGGGCCAACGTCCTGACTTTC.